These 9 T cell receptor beta chains were all obtained from the same sample, sequenced in a study of PD-L1 blockade in urothelial cancer. Generated by immunoSEQ multiplex PCR, the TCRdb table keeps only in-frame clones and is missing some. The sample carries more than 60,000 clones, about 88% recorded once. Sample time point: peripheral blood 6 weeks after treatment start. The sample was PBMCs, taken around atezolizumab (anti-PD-L1) treatment. The receptors here all came from a man in his 60s with urothelial cancer.

In nucleotides, the CDR3 is TGCGCCAGCAGCATCGGGGGGAGCGGGACTTTAAATACGCAGTATTTT. Its protein product is CASSIGGSGTLNTQYF. This sequence joins TRBV4-3 and TRBJ2-3; TRBD2 matches at 7 bases. The germline V gene has CDR1 LGHNA and CDR2 YSLEER. The length of the CDR3 is 16 residues. The junction had 15 bases not matched to a gene; V was cut back by 5 bases and J by 7 bases.

The count of this clone is one. V and J are TRBV6-5 and TRBJ2-1, with D possibly matching TRBD2 (7 bases). CDR3 length: 15 residues. The V gene's germline CDR1 is MNHEY and CDR2 SVGAGI. V lost 7 bases and J 1 base, leaving 14 bases between the germline ends. CDR3 in DNA: TGTGCCAGCACTCCGCGGGGGCAGTCCTACAATGAGCAGTTCTTC. It translates to CASTPRGQSYNEQFF.

The chain recombines TRBV5-6 with TRBJ1-3; D not resolved. CDR3 length equals 14 residues. Trimming stripped 0 bases from V and 7 bases from J, with 11 bases between. The germline V gene has CDR1 SGHDT and CDR2 YYEEEE. The CDR3 DNA reads as TGTGCCAGCAGCTTGGTTGCAGCGGAGAACACCATATATTTT. Its protein product is CASSLVAAENTIYF.

CDR3 coding DNA: TGTGCCACCAGCATAACAGGGGGAGATGGCTACACCTTC. Translated: CATSITGGDGYTF. V usage is TRBV15 and J usage is TRBJ1-2; TRBD1 matches 8 bases. Germline values: CDR1 LNHNV, CDR2 YYDKDF (reference sequence). This CDR3 spans 13 amino acids. After removal of 4 bases from V and 6 bases from J, the junction contained 4 bases not matched to a gene.

V and J are TRBV30 and TRBJ1-2; D is unclear. Trimming shortened V by 4 bases and J by 2 bases, and 5 bases separated the two germline ends. The CDR3 is 11 residues long. Germline CDR1 is GTSNPN and CDR2 is SVGIG (reference sequence). CDR3 protein: CAWNRNYGYTF. The CDR3, as DNA: TGTGCCTGGAACAGAAACTATGGCTACACCTTC.

The CDR3 nucleotides are TGTGCCTGGAGTGAAGCTGTGAGATACACCTTC. The encoded protein is CAWSEAVRYTF. The chain links TRBV30 to TRBJ1-2, with D unclear. Trimming removed 1 base at V and 11 bases at J, with 11 bases between. Germline CDR1 reads GTSNPN; CDR2 reads SVGIG (reference sequence). The CDR3 runs 11 residues.

This chain links TRBV28 with TRBJ1-5; TRBD1 matches at 9 bases. J gave up 6 bases and V 6 bases, and 9 bases lay outside the gene matches. The germline gives CDR1 MDHEN, CDR2 SYDVKM. This CDR3 region has 15 residues. The CDR3 bases are TGTGCCAGCAGAGTTGGGGACAGGGTGGTTCAGCCCCAGCATTTT. This gives the protein CASRVGDRVVQPQHF.

This chain links TRBV30 with TRBJ2-4; TRBD2 is a possible D gene (6 bases). Trimming stripped 3 bases from V and 8 bases from J, with 20 bases between. Germline assignment: CDR1 GTSNPN and CDR2 SVGIG (reference sequence). This CDR3 contains 15 residues. The CDR3 region is CAWRNGRFGGDIQYF. CDR3 bases: TGTGCCTGGAGGAATGGGCGATTCGGAGGGGACATTCAGTACTTC. Variable domain in full (rest from reference TRBV30 and TRBJ2-4): SQTIHQWPATLVQPVGSPLSLECTVEGTSNPNLYWYRQAAGRGLQLLFYSVGIGQISSEVPQNLSASRPQDRQFILSSKKLLLSDSGFYLCAWRNGRFGGDIQYFGAGTRLSVL.

This clone has more than one count but fewer than ten. The chain combines TRBV6-1 with TRBJ2-2, with 10 nucleotides matching TRBD1. CDR1 is MNHNS, CDR2 SASEGT, per germline. The CDR3 extends over 14 amino acids. Losses at the gene ends were 6 bases for V and 5 bases for J; bases not matched to a gene: 3. CDR3: CASRDRGETGELFF. CDR3 DNA: TGTGCCAGCAGGGACAGGGGGGAAACCGGGGAGCTGTTTTTT.